This T cell receptor beta chain was captured by sequencing in a study of cytomegalovirus exposure and HLA in healthy donors. Study results and limitations: Roughly uniform sequencing depth across donors was assumed, possibly incorrectly.

A remark on this clone: Its antigen is currently unknown.

PCR used 60 Vbeta primers and 13 Jbeta primers. This table comes from immunoSEQ multiplex PCR, and its TCRdb copy is limited to in-frame clones, with some not included. The table lists fewer than 100,000 clones. The V end lost 9 bases, the J end lost 4 bases, and 12 bases lay between the germline ends. CDR3 length: 12 amino acids. Germline V gene data show CDR1 as SEHNR and CDR2 as FQNEAQ (reference sequence). The sequenced material came from PBMCs. This chain links TRBV7-9 with TRBJ1-2; D perhaps matches TRBD1 (6 bases). This receptor was taken from a man aged 45-65 years in good health and CMV-seronegative. The CDR3 bases are TGTGCCAGTCGTGGGGGGGCCTATGGCTACACCTTC. Its protein is CASRGGAYGYTF.